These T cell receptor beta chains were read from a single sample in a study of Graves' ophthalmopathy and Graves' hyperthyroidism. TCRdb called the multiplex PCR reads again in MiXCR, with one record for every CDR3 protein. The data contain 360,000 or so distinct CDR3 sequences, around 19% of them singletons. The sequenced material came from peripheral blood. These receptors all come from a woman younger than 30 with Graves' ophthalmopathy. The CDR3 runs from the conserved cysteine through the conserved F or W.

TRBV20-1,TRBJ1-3,CSARDSTKGVVDTIYF
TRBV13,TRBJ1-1,CASSATGHTEAFF
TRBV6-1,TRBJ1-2,CASNQGNYGYTF
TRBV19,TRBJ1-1,CASRSSVNTEAFF
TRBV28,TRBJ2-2,CASSTRTAGTSGRWDTGELFF
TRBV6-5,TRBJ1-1,CASSPRTGTNTEAFF
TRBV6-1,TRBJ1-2,CASSVDTYGYTF
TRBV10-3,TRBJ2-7,CAIREGGDSSYEQYF
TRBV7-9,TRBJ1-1,CASSSEVPAVNTEAFF
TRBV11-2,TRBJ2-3,CASSHPSGPDTDTQYF
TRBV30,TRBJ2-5,CAWSVLGRETQYF
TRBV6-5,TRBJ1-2,CASSYSSDRGYGYTF
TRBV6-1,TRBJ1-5,CASNTDRGNQPQHF
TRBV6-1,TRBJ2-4,CASSLSGALKNIQYF
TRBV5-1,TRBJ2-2,CASSRTSGRAWTGELFF
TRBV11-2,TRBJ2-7,CASSLTTQDYEQYF
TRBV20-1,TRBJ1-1,CSAKRSETEAFF
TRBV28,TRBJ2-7,CATYDRGAYEQYF
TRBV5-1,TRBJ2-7,CASSLDGTATYEQYF
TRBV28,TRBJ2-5,CASSSIGEETQYF
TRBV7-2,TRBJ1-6,CASSLGQGPSSYNSPLHF
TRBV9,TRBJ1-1,CASSVGTGTEAFF
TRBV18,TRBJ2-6,CASSPREGSANVLTF
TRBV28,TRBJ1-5,CASRPTYRGNQPQHF
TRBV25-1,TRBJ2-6,CASRSFPGLAGASGANVLTF
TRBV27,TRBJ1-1,CASSPSQGRAEAFF
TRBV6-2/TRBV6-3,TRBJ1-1,CASSRPGGGNTEAFF
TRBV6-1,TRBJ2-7,CASLAGRYEQYF
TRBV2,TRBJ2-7,CASSRDPAYEQYF
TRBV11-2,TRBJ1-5,CASSLETVDGNQPQHF
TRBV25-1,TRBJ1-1,CANPQGIFRTEAFF
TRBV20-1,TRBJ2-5,CSAPETQYF
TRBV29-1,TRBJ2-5,CSGGLGLRETQYF
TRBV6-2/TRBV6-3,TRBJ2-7,CASRNGLAASYEQYF
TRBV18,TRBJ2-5,CASSPGTGRETQYF
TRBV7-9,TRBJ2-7,CASSLRDRLEEQYF
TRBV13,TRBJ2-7,CASSPKSGPSYEQYF
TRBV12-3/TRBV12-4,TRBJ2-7,CASSPRWGRQSSYEQYF
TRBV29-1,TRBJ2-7,CSVSGRRAGEQYF
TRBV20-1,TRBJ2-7,CSASPGQGLYEQYF
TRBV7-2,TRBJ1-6,CASSVDRASPYNSPLHF
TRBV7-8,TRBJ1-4,CASSDLGTGDEKLFF
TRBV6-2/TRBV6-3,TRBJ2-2,CASSYSRLKQPGELFF
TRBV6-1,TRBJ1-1,CASSEDSGAGPPGAFF
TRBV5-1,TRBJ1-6,CASSLARGPYNSPLHF
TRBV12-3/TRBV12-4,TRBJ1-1,CASKLGEAGDTEAFF
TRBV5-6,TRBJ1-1,CASSLQGAGNTEAFF
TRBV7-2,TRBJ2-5,CASSHRGGSRETQYF
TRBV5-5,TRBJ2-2,CASSLGTVATGELFF
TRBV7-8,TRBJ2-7,CASSSPTGFYEQYF
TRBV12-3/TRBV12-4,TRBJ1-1,CASSEGAEAFF
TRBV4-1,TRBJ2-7,CASGPAPSSYEQYF
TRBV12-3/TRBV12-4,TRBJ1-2,CASSLKRGALYGYTF
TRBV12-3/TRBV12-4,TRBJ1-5,CASSLRREGHQPQHF
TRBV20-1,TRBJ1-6,CSARGGRGRPQISSYNSPLHF
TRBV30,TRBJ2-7,CASSHTTGYNSYEQYF